The clone carrying this T cell receptor (beta chain) was found many times. Its antigen is as yet unknown. These data originate in a study of T cell repertoires in cytomegalovirus infection. With V trimmed by 4 bases and J by 1 base, 10 bases remained unmatched. Germline V gene lookup returns CDR1 SGHDT and CDR2 YYEEEE. The CDR3 has 17 residues. TCRdb re-analysed the reads in MiXCR, keeping a single row per CDR3 protein. Counted here are roughly 190,000 distinct CDR3 sequences, roughly 9.8% occurring once; the ten biggest clones make up about 4.2%. Points from the study as a whole: Ex vivo, HLA-C-restricted CMV-specific TCR beta clonotypes prevailed over the rest of the response.

This receptor was taken from a human donor in good health (CMV status not recorded). Some clones in this sample may be carry-over from other donors' samples. The gene calls are TRBV5-6 and TRBJ2-1; TRBD2 matches 8 bases. The sample taken for sequencing was PBMCs. The CDR3 spells CASSPSGPASSYNEQFF. CDR3 DNA sequence: TGTGCCAGCAGCCCTAGCGGGCCCGCTTCTTCCTACAATGAGCAGTTCTTC.